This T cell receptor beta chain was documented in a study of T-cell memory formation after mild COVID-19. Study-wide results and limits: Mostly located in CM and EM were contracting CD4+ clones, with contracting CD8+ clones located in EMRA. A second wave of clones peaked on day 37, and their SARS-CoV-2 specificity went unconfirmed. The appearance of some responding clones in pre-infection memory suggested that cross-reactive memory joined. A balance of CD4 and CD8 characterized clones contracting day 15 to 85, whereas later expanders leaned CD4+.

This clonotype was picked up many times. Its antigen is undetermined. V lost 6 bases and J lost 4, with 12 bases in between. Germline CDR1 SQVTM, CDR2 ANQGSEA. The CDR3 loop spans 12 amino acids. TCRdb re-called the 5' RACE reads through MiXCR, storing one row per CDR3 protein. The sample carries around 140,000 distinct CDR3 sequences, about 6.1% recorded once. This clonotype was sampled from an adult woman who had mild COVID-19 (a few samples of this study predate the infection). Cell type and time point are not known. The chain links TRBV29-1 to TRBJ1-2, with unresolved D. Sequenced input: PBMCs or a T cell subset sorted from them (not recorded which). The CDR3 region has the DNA TGCAGCGTCGTTGACGGATTCTATGGCTACACCTTC. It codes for CSVVDGFYGYTF.